The rows below give T cell receptor beta chains drawn from one sample of a study of T-cell reconstitution after alpha-beta-depleted transplantation in children. TCRdb used MiXCR to reprocess the PCR reads, holding one entry per CDR3 protein. In the table there are fewer than 1 million distinct CDR3 sequences, less than 20% of which are singletons. The material was PBMCs, mostly from graft donor cells, obtained 360 days after TCRalphabeta/CD19-depleted stem cell transplant. These receptor sequences come from a male patient aged 10-17 years who had a stem cell transplant for acute lymphoblastic leukemia, so the T cells may come from the graft donor. The CDR3 runs from the conserved cysteine through the conserved F or W. Fields, in order: D gene, clone size, V gene, J gene, CDR3 DNA, CDR3 protein. D genes are given only for firm matches. Clone size is shown for a subset of rows, as once, few, many or a class of expanded clone.

-	many	TRBV9	TRBJ1-2	TGTGCCAGCAGCCCCCGGGGGGAATGGGCTGGCTACACCTTC	CASSPRGEWAGYTF
-	-	TRBV3-1	TRBJ2-7	TGTGCCAGCAGCCTCGTCGACAAGCACGAGCAGTACTTC	CASSLVDKHEQYF
TRBD2	few	TRBV12-3/TRBV12-4	TRBJ2-2	TGTGCCAGCAGTAGGACTAGCGCCACCGGGGAGCTGTTTTTT	CASSRTSATGELFF
-	-	TRBV4-1	TRBJ1-2	TGCGCCAGCAGCCAAGAACGGGGGAGGACGGGCTACACCTTC	CASSQERGRTGYTF
-	many	TRBV6-1	TRBJ2-1	TGTGCCACCGACAGGACTATCTACAATGAGCAGTTCTTC	CATDRTIYNEQFF
-	many	TRBV5-1	TRBJ2-7	TGCGCCAGCAGCTTGGTGGGGGGAGCGGTTGTGTACGAGCAGTACTTC	CASSLVGGAVVYEQYF
-	-	TRBV7-9	TRBJ1-1	TGTGCCAGCAGCTTTATAGGGACTGAAGCTTTCTTT	CASSFIGTEAFF
TRBD2	-	TRBV7-8	TRBJ2-7	TGTGCCAGCAGCAGGACTAGTGCGCCCGAGCAGTACTTC	CASSRTSAPEQYF
TRBD2	-	TRBV11-2	TRBJ2-1	TGTGCCAGCAGCCTGACTAGCGGGAACCCAGGGGAGCAGTTCTTC	CASSLTSGNPGEQFF
TRBD2	-	TRBV12-3/TRBV12-4	TRBJ2-1	TGTGCCAGCAGCTTAACGGGACTAGCCAATGAGCAGTTCTTC	CASSLTGLANEQFF
-	few	TRBV27	TRBJ2-7	TGTGCCAGCAGCAGCGTCGGGGTGCTCGAGCAGTACTTC	CASSSVGVLEQYF
TRBD2	-	TRBV23-1	TRBJ2-1	TGCGCCAGCAGTCAAACCCTCGGGCGACGCAGCGGGGATTCCTACAATGAGCAGTTCTTC	CASSQTLGRRSGDSYNEQFF
TRBD2	many	TRBV12-3/TRBV12-4	TRBJ2-7	TGTGCCAGCAGTCGACTAGCGGGAGAGGTAGTGCAGTACTTC	CASSRLAGEVVQYF
-	-	TRBV15	TRBJ2-7	TGTGCCACCAGCAGGGGGGTTGGGGGAGCCTCCTACGAGCAGTACTTC	CATSRGVGGASYEQYF
TRBD1	-	TRBV5-1	TRBJ2-1	TGCGCCAGCAGCCTCTTGACAGGGGGCCATGAGCAGTTCTTC	CASSLLTGGHEQFF